A single sample gave rise to the 19 T cell receptor beta chains below, sequenced in a study of long-term antiretroviral therapy in people with HIV (dated by TCRdb to 2021 to 2024). The immunoSEQ hsTCRB v3.0 assay was used at survey level resolution to sequence the TRB variable region. In its TCRdb copy, this immuneACCESS table keeps in-frame sequences only and misses some clones. Where compared with another copy, unresolved V genes explain less than half of these, and the others have no known cause. For this sample there are around 20,000 clones; roughly 80% appear just once. The leading ten clones occupy roughly a tenth of the sample. The sample in question was unsorted PBMCs, obtained 0.5 years before starting antiretroviral therapy. Source of these receptors: a man aged 18 to 30 with HIV.

This chain uses TRBV6-4 with TRBJ2-3; 9 bases agree with TRBD2. The V gene end was trimmed by 4 bases and the J gene end by 4 bases; junction bases not matched to a gene: 6. The V gene's germline CDR1 is MRHNA and CDR2 SNTAGT. The CDR3 runs 15 residues. The CDR3 coding sequence is TGTGCCAGCAGTGGGACTAGCGAGGCCGCAGATACGCAGTATTTT. Its protein product is CASSGTSEAADTQYF.

The chain has TRBV6-5 and TRBJ1-1; weak D call: TRBD1 (5 bases). V shed 6 bases and J shed 4 bases, with 18 bases lying between them. Germline CDR1 MNHEY, CDR2 SVGAGI. This CDR3 contains 15 residues. The CDR3 nucleotides are TGTGCCAGCAGCCCAGGGAGATCGTTGAGCACTGAAGCTTTCTTT. It translates to CASSPGRSLSTEAFF.

The chain uses TRBV5-1 and TRBJ2-7; D possibly corresponds to TRBD1 (6 bases). Trimming removed 2 bases at V and 6 bases at J, with 15 bases between. Germline CDR1 SGHRS, CDR2 YFSETQ. This CDR3 contains 14 residues. The CDR3, as DNA: TGCGCCAGCAGCTTCCGGGACACGGCGGGCGAGCAGTACTTC. This encodes CASSFRDTAGEQYF.

The chain employs TRBV7-9 and TRBJ2-1, with 8 bases aligning to TRBD1. The CDR3 is 11 amino acids. Germline CDR1 is SEHNR and CDR2 is FQNEAQ (reference sequence). V shed 3 bases and J 13 bases; nucleotides not matched to a gene: 2. The CDR3, as DNA: TGTGCCAGCAGCTTTGGACAGGGTCAGTTCTTC. It specifies CASSFGQGQFF.

The chain recombines TRBV5-1 with TRBJ2-7; D uncertain. The CDR3 covers 13 residues. Germline values: CDR1 SGHRS, CDR2 YFSETQ. Trimming left V 1 base short and J 2 bases short, with 7 bases between. CDR3 sequence: CASSLKGTYEQYF. The CDR3 region has the DNA TGCGCCAGCAGCTTGAAAGGGACCTACGAGCAGTACTTC.

V and J are TRBV11-3 and TRBJ2-7; 7 bases fit TRBD1. V shed 5 bases, J shed 3 bases, and the junction held 1 base outside the gene matches. Per the germline V gene, CDR1 is SGHNT and CDR2 is YENEEA. The CDR3 loop spans 12 amino acids. The CDR3 spells CASSGDSYEQYF. CDR3 in DNA: TGTGCCAGCAGCGGGGACAGCTACGAGCAGTACTTC.

The rearrangement uses TRBV4-1 and TRBJ1-1; D perhaps matches TRBD1 (6 bases). CDR1 is MGHRA and CDR2 is YSYEKL in the germline V gene. Trimming stripped 2 bases from V and 4 bases from J, with 14 bases between. This CDR3 is built from 15 residues. In nucleotides, the CDR3 is TGCGCCAGCAGCCAAAAGGGAACAGGGAGCACTGAAGCTTTCTTT. Translation: CASSQKGTGSTEAFF.

Only a few counts were recorded for this clone. The chain carries TRBV9 and TRBJ1-2; 7 nucleotides match TRBD1. The V gene end was trimmed by 2 bases and the J gene end by 3 bases; junction bases not matched to a gene: 7. The germline gives CDR1 SGDLS, CDR2 YYNGEE. The CDR3 is 15 amino acids. This CDR3 reads CASSVGDSSYYGYTF. The DNA for the CDR3 is TGTGCCAGCAGCGTGGGGGACAGTAGTTACTATGGCTACACCTTC.

In its sample, this clone is large. The chain is built from TRBV18 and TRBJ2-3; D is undetermined. CDR1 and CDR2 from the germline V gene are KGHSH and LQKENI. The CDR3 runs to 17 residues. V gave up 2 bases and J gave up 0 bases, with 15 bases separating them. CDR3 protein: CASSPLDAITSTDTQYF. The CDR3 DNA follows: TGTGCCAGCTCACCATTAGACGCCATAACGAGCACAGATACGCAGTATTTT. The full variable domain, completed using reference TRBV18 and TRBJ2-3, is NAGVMQNPRHLVRRRGQEARLRCSPMKGHSHVYWYRQLPEEGLKFMVYLQKENIIDESGMPKERFSAEFPKEGPSILRIQQVVRGDSAAYFCASSPLDAITSTDTQYFGPGTRLTVL.

The chain recombines TRBV6-5 with TRBJ2-3; 7 bases agree with TRBD2. J gave up 1 base and V 8 bases, and 3 bases lay outside the gene matches. CDR3 length equals 13 residues. Germline CDR1 and CDR2: MNHEY and SVGAGI. CDR3 DNA sequence: TGTGCCAGCGGGCTAGCGGGCACAGATACGCAGTATTTT. Residues: CASGLAGTDTQYF.

The chain combines TRBV5-6 with TRBJ2-7; no reliable D call. V lost 0 bases and J 3 bases, leaving 4 bases between the germline ends. The CDR3 runs to 12 residues. Looked up from germline, CDR1 is SGHDT and CDR2 is YYEEEE. The CDR3 DNA reads as TGTGCCAGCAGCTTGGGCTACTACGAGCAGTACTTC. Translating gives CASSLGYYEQYF.

The CDR3 protein is CASETGTGAYEQYF. CDR3 DNA: TGCGCCAGCGAAACCGGGACAGGGGCCTACGAGCAGTACTTC. The V call is TRBV5-1, the J call TRBJ2-7; 10 nucleotides align to TRBD1. V lost 7 bases and J lost 2; bases outside the gene matches: 6. CDR3 length equals 14 residues. Germline V CDR1 and CDR2: SGHRS, YFSETQ.

The gene calls are TRBV9 and TRBJ2-7, with 8 bases that match TRBD2. The length of the CDR3 is 14 residues. Trimming cost V 0 bases and J 4 bases; bases outside gene matches: 3. Germline CDR1 reads SGDLS; CDR2 reads YYNGEE. CDR3 region: CASSVGSGGYEQYF. Here the CDR3 DNA reads TGTGCCAGCAGCGTAGGCAGCGGGGGATACGAGCAGTACTTC.

This rearrangement joins TRBV11-2 to TRBJ1-2, with D maybe TRBD1 (5 bases). The CDR3 spans 13 residues. Germline V CDR1 and CDR2: SGHAT, FQNNGV. The V and J ends lost 5 bases and 4 bases respectively, with 11 bases between them. In nucleotides, the CDR3 is TGTGCCAGCAGCCCGGCGGGGGTCTATGGCTACACCTTC. The encoded protein is CASSPAGVYGYTF.

On this clone: Other nucleotide sequences from this sample produce the same CDR3. V usage is TRBV28 and J usage is TRBJ2-7; the D gene could be TRBD1 or TRBD2 (5 bases each). CDR3 length: 14 residues. Germline CDR1 reads MDHEN; CDR2 reads SYDVKM. The ends were cut back, 5 bases at V and 1 base at J, with 12 bases in the middle. CDR3 nucleotides: TGTGCCAGCAGTCCCGGGACGGGATCCTACGAGCAGTACTTC. Its translation: CASSPGTGSYEQYF.

The chain links TRBV2 to TRBJ2-1, with TRBD2 matching 12 bases. The germline V gene encodes CDR1 SNHLY and CDR2 FYNNEI. The CDR3 runs 16 residues. The ends lost 4 bases at V and 8 bases at J; junction bases unmatched: 9. CDR3 sequence reads: CASSGTSGALGHEQFF. The CDR3 region has the DNA TGTGCCAGCAGTGGGACTAGCGGGGCCCTGGGGCATGAGCAGTTCTTC.

V and J are TRBV7-8 and TRBJ2-1; no clear D. Germline CDR1 and CDR2: SGHVS and FQNEAQ. The CDR3 runs to 15 residues. Trimming pared 1 base from V and 3 bases from J, leaving 10 bases between. For the CDR3, the DNA is TGTGCCAGCAGCTTAGACGACTCACTCTACAATGAGCAGTTCTTC. Translation: CASSLDDSLYNEQFF.

The genes are TRBV28 and TRBJ1-1; D not resolved. The CDR3 spans 14 residues. V was pared by 3 bases and J by 0 bases, with 8 bases between. Germline V gives CDR1 MDHEN, CDR2 SYDVKM. CDR3 nucleotides: TGTGCCAGCAGTTTCTCAGACATGAACACTGAAGCTTTCTTT. Its protein is CASSFSDMNTEAFF.

This clone was seen a single time. V is TRBV6-1 and J is TRBJ2-1, with 7 bases fitting TRBD1. The CDR3 covers 13 residues. Unmatched junction bases numbered 7, after V lost 5 bases and J lost 9 bases. In germline, CDR1 is MNHNS, CDR2 SASEGT. The chain's CDR3 is CASSTGDLGEQFF. The CDR3 nucleotides read TGTGCCAGCAGTACAGGGGATTTGGGTGAGCAGTTCTTC.